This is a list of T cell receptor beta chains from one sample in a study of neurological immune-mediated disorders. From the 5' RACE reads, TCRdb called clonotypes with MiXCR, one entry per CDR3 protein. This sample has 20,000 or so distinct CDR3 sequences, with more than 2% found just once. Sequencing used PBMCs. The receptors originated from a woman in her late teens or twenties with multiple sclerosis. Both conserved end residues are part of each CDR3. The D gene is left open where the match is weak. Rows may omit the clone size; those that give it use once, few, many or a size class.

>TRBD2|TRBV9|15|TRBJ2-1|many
TGTGCCAGCAGCGCGTTAGCGGGAGGGGACAATGAGCAGTTCTTC
CASSALAGGDNEQFF
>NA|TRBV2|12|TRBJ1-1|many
TGTGCCAGCAGTGAAGCGCGGGATGAAGCTTTCTTT
CASSEARDEAFF
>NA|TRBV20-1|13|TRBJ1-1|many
TGCAGTGCTATTAATGCTATGAACACTGAAGCTTTCTTT
CSAINAMNTEAFF
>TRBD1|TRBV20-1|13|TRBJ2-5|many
TGCAGTGCTAGCCCAGGGGGCGGAGAGACCCAGTACTTC
CSASPGGGETQYF
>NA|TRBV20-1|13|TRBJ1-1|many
TGCAGCCCGGACCCACGACACCGCACTGAAGCTTTCTTT
CSPDPRHRTEAFF
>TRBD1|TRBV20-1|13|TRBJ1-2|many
TGCAGTGCTAGAGGTGACAGGGACTATGGCTACACCTTC
CSARGDRDYGYTF
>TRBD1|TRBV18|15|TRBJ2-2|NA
TGTGCCAGCTCACCAAACACACAGGGGACCGGGGAGCTGTTTTTT
CASSPNTQGTGELFF
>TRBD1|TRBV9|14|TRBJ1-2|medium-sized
TGTGCCAGCAGCGCCTCGACAGGGGCCTATGGCTACACCTTC
CASSASTGAYGYTF
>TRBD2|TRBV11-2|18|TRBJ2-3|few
TGTGCCAGCAGCTTATTTAGCGGGACTCAGAAAATCACAGATACGCAGTATTTT
CASSLFSGTQKITDTQYF
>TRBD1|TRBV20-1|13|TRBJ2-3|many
TGCAGTGCTAGTGGGACAGGGGCAGATACGCAGTATTTT
CSASGTGADTQYF
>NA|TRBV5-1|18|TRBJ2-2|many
TGCGCCAGCAGCCCTTATGCCAGGGGACCCGCGAACACCGGGGAGCTGTTTTTT
CASSPYARGPANTGELFF
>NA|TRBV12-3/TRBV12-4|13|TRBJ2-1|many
TGTGCCATCAAAGGGACATATGGGCATGAGCAGTTCTTC
CAIKGTYGHEQFF
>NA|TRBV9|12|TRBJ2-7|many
TGTGCCAGCAGCGGGACGCGCAACGAGCAGTACTTC
CASSGTRNEQYF
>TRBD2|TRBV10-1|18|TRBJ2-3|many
TGCGCCAGCAGTGACCGACTAGCGGGAGGGCCGGTTTCAGATACGCAGTATTTT
CASSDRLAGGPVSDTQYF
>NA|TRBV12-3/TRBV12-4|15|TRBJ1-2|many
TGTGCCAGCAGCCTCTCCGGGACACTGAACTATGGCTACACCTTC
CASSLSGTLNYGYTF
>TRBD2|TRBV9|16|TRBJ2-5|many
TGTGCCAGCAGCGTGTCGACTAGCGGGGTTCAAGAGACCCAGTACTTC
CASSVSTSGVQETQYF
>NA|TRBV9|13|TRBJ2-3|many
TGTGCCAGCAGCTTCTCCGACTGGGATACGCAGTATTTT
CASSFSDWDTQYF
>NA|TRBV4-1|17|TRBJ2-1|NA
TGCGCCAGCAGCCAAGATCCCGGGGGGCTTCGGTACAATGAGCAGTTCTTC
CASSQDPGGLRYNEQFF
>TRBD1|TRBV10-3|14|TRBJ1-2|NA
TGTGCCACGCGGACAGGGGGCAGTAGCTATGGCTACACCTTC
CATRTGGSSYGYTF
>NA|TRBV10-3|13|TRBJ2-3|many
TGTGCCATCAGTGAAGGGTCCACAGATACGCAGTATTTT
CAISEGSTDTQYF
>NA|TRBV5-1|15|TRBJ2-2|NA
TGCGCCAGCAGCAACCAAGGTCGGGACACCGGGGAGCTGTTTTTT
CASSNQGRDTGELFF
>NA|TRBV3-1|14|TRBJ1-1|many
TGTGCCAGCAGCCCTGGGACGTGGAACACTGAAGCTTTCTTT
CASSPGTWNTEAFF
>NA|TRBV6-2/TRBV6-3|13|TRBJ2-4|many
TGTGCCAGCAGTTGGCCCGGGGAAAACATTCAGTACTTC
CASSWPGENIQYF
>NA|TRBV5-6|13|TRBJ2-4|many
TGTGCCAGCAGCCCAGCAGGGACAAACATTCAGTACTTC
CASSPAGTNIQYF
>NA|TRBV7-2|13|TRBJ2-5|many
TGTGCCAGCAGCTTCGGGGGCGGTGAGACCCAGTACTTC
CASSFGGGETQYF
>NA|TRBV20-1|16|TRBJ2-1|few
TGCAGTGCTAGAGATAGCGGCCTCCCGAACTACAATGAGCAGTTCTTC
CSARDSGLPNYNEQFF
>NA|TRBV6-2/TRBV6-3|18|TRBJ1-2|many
TGTGCCAGCAGTTACTCGTTTCACCGGGAAAAAACTAACTATGGCTACACCTTC
CASSYSFHREKTNYGYTF
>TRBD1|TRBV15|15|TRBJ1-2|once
TGTGCCACCAGCAGGGGACAGGGGGAGGAAAGAGGCTACACCTTC
CATSRGQGEERGYTF
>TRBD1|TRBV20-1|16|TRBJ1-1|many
TGCAGTGCTAGAACCTCGGACAGGGGAAGGTACACTGAAGCTTTCTTT
CSARTSDRGRYTEAFF
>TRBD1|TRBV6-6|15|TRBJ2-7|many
TGTGCCAGCAGAATGACAGGGGGCACTCGGAACGAGCAGTACTTC
CASRMTGGTRNEQYF
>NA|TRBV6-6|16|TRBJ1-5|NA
TGTGCCAGCAGTACACCGCCGGGCAGGGACAATCAGCCCCAGCATTTT
CASSTPPGRDNQPQHF
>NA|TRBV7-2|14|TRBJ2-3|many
TGTGCCAGCAGCTCCCGGACTAGCACAGATACGCAGTATTTT
CASSSRTSTDTQYF
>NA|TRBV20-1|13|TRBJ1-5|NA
TGCAGTGCTACCTCCCGGATCAGAGGTCCCCAGAATTTT
CSATSRIRGPQNF
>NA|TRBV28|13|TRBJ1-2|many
TGTGCCAGCAGTTTACGAGGGGCGCTTGGCTACACCTTC
CASSLRGALGYTF
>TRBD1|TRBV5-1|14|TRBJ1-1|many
TGCGCCAGCAGCACCCAGGGGGGGAACACTGAAGCTTTCTTT
CASSTQGGNTEAFF
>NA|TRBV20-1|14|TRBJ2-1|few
TGCAGTGCTGACAGGGGACTAACCTACAATGAGCAGTTCTTC
CSADRGLTYNEQFF
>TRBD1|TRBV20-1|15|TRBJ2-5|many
TGCAGTGCTAGAGACGGAGGGACAGGTCAAGAGACCCAGTACTTC
CSARDGGTGQETQYF
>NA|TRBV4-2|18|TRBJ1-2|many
TGTGCCAGCAGCCACCCGATGGGGAGGGCCAGGAATAACTATGGCTACACCTTC
CASSHPMGRARNNYGYTF
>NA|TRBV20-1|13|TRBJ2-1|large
TGCAGTGCTAGAGCTTTGGGAACCAATGAGCAGTTCTTC
CSARALGTNEQFF
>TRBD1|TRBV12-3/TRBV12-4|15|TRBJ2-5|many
TGTGCCAGCAGTGGCCCCGGGACAGGGGACGAGACCCAGTACTTC
CASSGPGTGDETQYF
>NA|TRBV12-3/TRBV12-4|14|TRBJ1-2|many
TGTGCCAGCAGTTCGGCCGGGGGAAACTATGGCTACACCTTC
CASSSAGGNYGYTF
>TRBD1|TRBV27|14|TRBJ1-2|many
TGTGCCAGCAGTTTATCGCCCGGGACAGATGGCTACACCTTC
CASSLSPGTDGYTF
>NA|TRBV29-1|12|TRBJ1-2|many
TGCAGCGGAGGGGGGGCTAACTATGGCTACACCTTC
CSGGGANYGYTF
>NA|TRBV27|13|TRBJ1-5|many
TGTGCCAGCAGTCCGTGGACAAATCAGCCCCAGCATTTT
CASSPWTNQPQHF
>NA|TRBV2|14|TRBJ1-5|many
TGTGCCAGCATGAAAGGGGACCACAATCAGCCCCAGCATTTT
CASMKGDHNQPQHF
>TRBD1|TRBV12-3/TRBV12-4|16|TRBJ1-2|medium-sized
TGTGCCAGCAGTTTGGGACAGGGCCTCTTTAACTATGGCTACACCTTC
CASSLGQGLFNYGYTF
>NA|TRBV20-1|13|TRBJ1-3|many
TGCAGTGCTAGTGGCTCCTCTGGAAACACCATATATTTT
CSASGSSGNTIYF
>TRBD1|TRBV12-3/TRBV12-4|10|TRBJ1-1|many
TGTGCCAGCAGTACGGGACAGGGGGCCTTC
CASSTGQGAF
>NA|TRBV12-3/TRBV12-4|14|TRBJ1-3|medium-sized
TGTGCCAGCAGGCCCGGAACCTCTGGAAACACCATATATTTT
CASRPGTSGNTIYF
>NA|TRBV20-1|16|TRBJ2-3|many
TGCAGTGCTACGGCTTCGGCGGGAACGGCCTCAGATACGCAGTATTTT
CSATASAGTASDTQYF
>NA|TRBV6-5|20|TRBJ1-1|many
TGTGCCAGCAGCCCCACTACGCCAACCAGAAATAGTCGGGGGTCCACTGAAGCTTTCTTT
CASSPTTPTRNSRGSTEAFF
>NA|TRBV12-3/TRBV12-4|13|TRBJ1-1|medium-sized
TGTGCCAGCAGAACCCTTCGTTGGACTGAAGCTTTCTTT
CASRTLRWTEAFF
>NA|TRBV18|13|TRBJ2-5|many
TGTGCCAGCTCACCCATGGACACCCTCGAGGGGTACTTC
CASSPMDTLEGYF
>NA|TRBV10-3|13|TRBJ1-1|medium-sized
TGTGCCATCAGTGAGGACTGGAACACTGAAGCTTTCTTT
CAISEDWNTEAFF
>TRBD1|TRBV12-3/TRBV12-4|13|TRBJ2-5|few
TGTGCCAGCAGTAGGACAGGGAGGGAGACCCAGTACTTC
CASSRTGRETQYF